This T cell receptor (beta chain) emerged from a study of shared clonotypes between healthy human individuals. The authors split each subset's genomic DNA evenly across several immunoSEQ plates. TCRdb's copy holds only in-frame clones and misses some; the assay was immunoSEQ multiplex PCR. The sample comprises about half a million clones, around 75% of which are singletons, and 13% rests with the top ten. The CDR3 runs to 13 residues. Germline assignment: CDR1 SGHTA and CDR2 FQGTGA. V lost 2 bases to trimming and J lost 1 base, with 5 bases between them. This clone was seen more than once but under ten times. Other nucleotide sequences in the sample specify the same CDR3.

This chain uses TRBV7-3 with TRBJ2-5; D is uncertain. This TCR came from a woman in her 40s in good health. Some clones in this sample may be carry-over from other donors' samples. Input material: PBMCs. The CDR3 is CASSLGPQETQYF. The CDR3 nucleotides read TGTGCCAGCAGCTTAGGGCCCCAAGAGACCCAGTACTTC.